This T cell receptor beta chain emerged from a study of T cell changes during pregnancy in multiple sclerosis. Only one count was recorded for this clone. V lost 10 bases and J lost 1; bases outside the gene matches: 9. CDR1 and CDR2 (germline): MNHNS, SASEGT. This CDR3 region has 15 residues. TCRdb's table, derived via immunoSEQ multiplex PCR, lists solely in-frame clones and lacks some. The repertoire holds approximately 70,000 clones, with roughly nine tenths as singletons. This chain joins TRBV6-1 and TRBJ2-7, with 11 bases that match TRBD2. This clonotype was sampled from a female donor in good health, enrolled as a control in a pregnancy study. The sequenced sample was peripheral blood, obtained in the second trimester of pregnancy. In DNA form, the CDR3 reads TGTGCCACCGAAACTGGGACTAGCGGTTCCTACGAGCAGTACTTC. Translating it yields CATETGTSGSYEQYF.